The entry below gives a single TCR beta chain sequence along with its context. Its target is unknown. V dropped 4 bases and J dropped 7 bases, with 17 bases sitting between them. Germline V gene data show CDR1 as SGHRS and CDR2 as YFSETQ. The CDR3 covers 15 residues. CD8+ and CD4+ T cells from blood underwent TCR beta sequencing, which was carried out in a high-throughput format. TEMRA cells were FACS-enriched and CD8+ and CD4+ T cells negatively isolated. The sample is drawn from a study of CD8 T cells in Susac syndrome. Points from the study as a whole: The study conceded that its TCR sequencing and HLA analysis involved relatively few individuals.

RNA was extracted with the RNeasy kit, and a quantity of about 0.45 to 1 ug was reverse transcribed using random hexamers. It was immunoSEQ multiplex PCR that amplified TCR beta CDR3 across 54 Vbeta and 13 Jbeta. TCRdb re-called the immunoSEQ multiplex PCR reads through MiXCR, storing one row per CDR3 protein. Found here are about 70,000 distinct CDR3 sequences, over 90% of them singletons; the top ten hold around 0.11%. Sequences were obtained from CD4+ T cells from PBMCs. This rearrangement joins TRBV5-1 to TRBJ1-4; TRBD1 is a possible D gene (5 bases). The receptor was isolated from a human donor with multiple sclerosis. The CDR3, as DNA: TGCGCCAGCAGCCCGCCGGGAGCGGGGGGTGAAAAACTGTTTTTT. Amino acids: CASSPPGAGGEKLFF.